This entry concerns a single T cell receptor (beta chain). This sample is drawn from a study of blood T cell repertoires in COVID-19. Study-level background: There were acute and convalescent COVID-19 samples, and they came from the United States, Italy and Spain.

Trimming took 4 bases from V and 1 from J; bases not matched to a gene: 3. The V gene's germline CDR1 is SQVTM and CDR2 ANQGSEA. The CDR3 sequence is 13 residues long. Across about two dozen US areas, participants ranged in age from 18 to 89 years. Participant-given clinical history determined each cohort assignment. In the source study's methods: Amplification with reference gene primers provided the estimates of nucleated cell counts. Clones were sequenced by immunoSEQ multiplex PCR, and TCRdb holds only the in-frame ones, with some missing. V and J calls and clone size come straight from that table; D and trimming were deduced from the DNA. The sample shows 200,000 to 250,000 clones, approximately 80% of them seen only once.

Sequencing was performed on PBMCs or T cells enriched from blood (not recorded which). The V gene is TRBV29-1, the J gene TRBJ1-1; the match to TRBD1 covers 7 bases. The TCR was taken from a man in his forties who had recovered from COVID-19. CDR3 region: CSVGGDRNTEAFF. In DNA, the CDR3 is TGCAGCGTTGGGGGGGACAGGAACACTGAAGCTTTCTTT.